Below are 12 T cell receptor beta chains sequenced from a single sample in a study of control samples from healthy donors and cancer patients. The repertoire was sequenced with immunoSEQ multiplex PCR; TCRdb's copy has only in-frame clones and lacks some. The data hold roughly 170,000 clones, with about 91% observed a single time. The sequenced sample was blood. The receptors were sampled from a woman in her twenties or thirties in good health.

This chain joins TRBV4-1 and TRBJ2-7; 7 bases agree with TRBD1. Germline V gives CDR1 MGHRA, CDR2 YSYEKL. The J segment lost 6 bases and the V segment lost 3 bases, leaving 11 bases of the junction unmatched. The CDR3 loop spans 15 amino acids. The CDR3 DNA sequence: TGCGCCAGCAGCCACCCACAGACAGGGCGGATCGAGCAGTACTTC. Translation: CASSHPQTGRIEQYF.

V usage is TRBV18 and J usage is TRBJ1-6; D call uncertain. Germline V CDR1 and CDR2: KGHSH, LQKENI. The V and J ends lost 2 bases and 8 bases respectively, with 7 bases between them. The CDR3 extends over 13 amino acids. Here the CDR3 DNA reads TGTGCCAGCTCACCAACACATGATTCACCCCTCCACTTT. Its protein product is CASSPTHDSPLHF.

The V gene is TRBV5-5, the J gene TRBJ1-2; D gene unclear. Germline V CDR1 and CDR2: SGHKS, YYEKEE (reference sequence). The CDR3 totals 11 residues. Trimming cost V 4 bases and J 1 base, with 2 bases left between them. The DNA of the CDR3 is TGTGCCAGCAGCCTTAACTATGGCTACACCTTC. It yields the protein CASSLNYGYTF. Based on the CDR3 plus reference TRBV5-5 and TRBJ1-2, the full variable domain is DAGVTQSPTHLIKTRGQQVTLRCSPISGHKSVSWYQQVLGQGPQFIFQYYEKEERGRGNFPDRFSARQFPNYSSELNVNALLLGDSALYLCASSLNYGYTFGSGTRLTVV.

V gene TRBV19 combines with J gene TRBJ2-2, with TRBD2 as a possible D gene (5 bases). The CDR3 has 14 amino acids. V was pared by 3 bases and J by 6 bases, with 11 bases between. In germline, CDR1 is LNHDA, CDR2 SQIVND (reference sequence). CDR3: CASSIGGAAGELFF. CDR3 coding DNA: TGTGCCAGTAGTATTGGAGGTGCAGCCGGGGAGCTGTTTTTT.

The chain carries TRBV21-1 and TRBJ1-1; TRBD1, the table's D call, lacks a check against the DNA. TRBV21-1 is listed as a pseudogene. The CDR3 sequence is 17 residues long. This CDR3 is CASSKVLPEQVNTEAFF. The CDR3 DNA sequence: TGTGCCAGCAGCAAAGTTCTCCCGGAACAGGTGAACACTGAAGCTTTCTTT.

V is TRBV11-3 and J is TRBJ2-5; D is undetermined. The CDR3 contains 13 residues. With 5 bases removed from V and 5 bases from J, the gap between germline ends came to 12 bases. Germline loops: CDR1 SGHNT, CDR2 YENEEA. The DNA for the CDR3 is TGTGCCAGCAGCGCACACATTCGGGAGACCCAGTACTTC. Its protein is CASSAHIRETQYF.

CDR3 nucleotide sequence: TGTGCCAGCAGTTACGGGGTCGCCGGGGAGCTGTTTTTT. Residues: CASSYGVAGELFF. The chain links TRBV6-5 to TRBJ2-2; D gene unclear. This CDR3 contains 13 residues. Looked up from germline, CDR1 is MNHEY and CDR2 is SVGAGI. V lost 2 bases to trimming and J lost 6 bases, with 7 bases between them.

The V gene is TRBV5-1, the J gene TRBJ2-1; maybe TRBD1 (6 bases). There are 14 residues in the CDR3. The germline V gene has CDR1 SGHRS and CDR2 YFSETQ. V gave up 3 bases and J gave up 5 bases, with 12 bases separating them. The CDR3, as DNA: TGCGCCAGCAGCTCAACAGGGTCCCACAATGAGCAGTTCTTC. It encodes CASSSTGSHNEQFF.

V is TRBV2 and J is TRBJ2-3; D gene ambiguous. The CDR3 length is 13 residues. Germline CDR1 is SNHLY and CDR2 is FYNNEI. The germline V and J ends were trimmed by 3 bases and 2 bases, with 6 bases remaining between them. The CDR3 nucleotides are TGTGCCAGCAGTGACATTCACACAGATACGCAGTATTTT. It specifies CASSDIHTDTQYF.

This chain uses TRBV29-1 with TRBJ2-1; the D is unclear. CDR3 length equals 10 residues. Trimming took off 6 bases at V and 4 bases at J, with 4 bases between the two ends. Germline V lookup: CDR1 SQVTM, CDR2 ANQGSEA. The CDR3 spells CSVQYNEQFF. CDR3 DNA sequence: TGCAGCGTACAATACAATGAGCAGTTCTTC.

This clone came up a few times. The chain carries TRBV4-1 and TRBJ2-7, with D unresolved. The CDR3 is 15 amino acids. The germline V gene has CDR1 MGHRA and CDR2 YSYEKL. V lost 1 base to trimming and J lost 2 bases, with 12 bases between them. The CDR3 DNA reads TGCGCCAGCAGCCAAGGGCGACTCCCAACCTACGAGCAGTACTTC. This sequence encodes CASSQGRLPTYEQYF.

The V call is TRBV19, the J call TRBJ2-3, with D tentatively TRBD1 (6 bases). With 5 bases removed from V and 0 bases from J, the gap between germline ends came to 15 bases. The CDR3 covers 16 residues. Per the germline V gene, CDR1 is LNHDA and CDR2 is SQIVND (reference sequence). The CDR3 is CASSGTSHPSTDTQYF. The CDR3, as DNA: TGTGCCAGTAGTGGGACAAGCCATCCTAGCACAGATACGCAGTATTTT.